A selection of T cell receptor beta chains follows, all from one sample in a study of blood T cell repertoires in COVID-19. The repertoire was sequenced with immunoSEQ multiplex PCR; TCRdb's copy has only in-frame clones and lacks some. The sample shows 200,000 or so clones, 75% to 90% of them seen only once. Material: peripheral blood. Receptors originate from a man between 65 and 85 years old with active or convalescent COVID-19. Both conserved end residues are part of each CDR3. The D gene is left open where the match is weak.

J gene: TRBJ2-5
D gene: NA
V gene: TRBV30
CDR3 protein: CAWGGLTKTQYF

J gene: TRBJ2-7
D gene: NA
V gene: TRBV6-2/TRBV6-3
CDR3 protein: CASSYGLGTEQYF

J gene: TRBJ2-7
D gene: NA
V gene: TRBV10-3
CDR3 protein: CATAQTLRTWPFEQYF

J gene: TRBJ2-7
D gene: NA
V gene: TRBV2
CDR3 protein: CASSPMGQGPSYEQYF

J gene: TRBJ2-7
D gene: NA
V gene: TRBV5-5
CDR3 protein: CASSLASGFEQYF

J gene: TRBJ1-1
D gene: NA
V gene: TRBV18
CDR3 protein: CASSPLSPSVYTEAFF

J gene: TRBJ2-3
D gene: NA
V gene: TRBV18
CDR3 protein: CASSGQSRGTDTQYF

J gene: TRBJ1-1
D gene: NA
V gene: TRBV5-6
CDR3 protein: CASSLVPGPLNTEAFF

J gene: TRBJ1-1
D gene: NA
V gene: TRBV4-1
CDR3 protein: CASSQDRSGHTEAFF

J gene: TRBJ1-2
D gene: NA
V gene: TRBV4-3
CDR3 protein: CASSQDAVYGYTF

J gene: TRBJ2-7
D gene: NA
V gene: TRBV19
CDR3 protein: CASSIMGGTYEQYF

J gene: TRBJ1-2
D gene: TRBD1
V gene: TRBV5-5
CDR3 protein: CASSRDRVDGYTF

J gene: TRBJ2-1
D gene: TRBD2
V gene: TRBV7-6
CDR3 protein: CASSLEGYTSGGISYNEQFF

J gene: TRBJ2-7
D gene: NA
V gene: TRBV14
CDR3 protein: CASSQVGGHASSYEQYF

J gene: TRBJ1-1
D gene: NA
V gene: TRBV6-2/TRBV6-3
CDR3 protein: CASSYRSDRKNTEAFF

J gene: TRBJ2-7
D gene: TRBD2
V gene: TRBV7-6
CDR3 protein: CASSLGVGGRGSYEQYF

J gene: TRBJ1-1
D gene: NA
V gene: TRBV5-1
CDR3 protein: CASSLGGQLNTEAFF

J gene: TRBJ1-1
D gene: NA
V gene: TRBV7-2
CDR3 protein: CASSDPGESNTEAFF

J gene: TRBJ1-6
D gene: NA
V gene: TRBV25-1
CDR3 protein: CASSESGGSPLHF

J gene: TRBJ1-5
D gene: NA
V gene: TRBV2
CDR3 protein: CASSEAVTVRTHWPQHF

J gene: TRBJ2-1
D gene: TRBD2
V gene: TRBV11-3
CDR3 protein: CASSTMTSGSPHEQFF

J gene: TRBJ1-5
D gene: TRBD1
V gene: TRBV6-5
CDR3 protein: CASSYRTGGEPQHF

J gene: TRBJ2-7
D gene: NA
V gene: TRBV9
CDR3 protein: CASSVDGNPGYEQYF

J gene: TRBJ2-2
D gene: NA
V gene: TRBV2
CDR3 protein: CASTRLLSTGELFF

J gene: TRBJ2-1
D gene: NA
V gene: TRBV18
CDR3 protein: CASSPPQQGIHNEQFF

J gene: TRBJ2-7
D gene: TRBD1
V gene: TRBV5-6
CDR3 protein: CASRQGAREQYF

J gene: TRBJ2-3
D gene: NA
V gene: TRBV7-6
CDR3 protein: CASTESTSLEDDTQYF

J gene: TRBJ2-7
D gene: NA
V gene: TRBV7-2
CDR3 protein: CASSFQGSPYEQYF

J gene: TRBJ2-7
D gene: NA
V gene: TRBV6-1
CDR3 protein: CASSEMYMGERAREQYF

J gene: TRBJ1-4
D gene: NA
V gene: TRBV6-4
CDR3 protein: CASIPQLGGNEKLFF

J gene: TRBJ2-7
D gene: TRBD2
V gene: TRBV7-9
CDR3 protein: CASTPRERETTGEQYF

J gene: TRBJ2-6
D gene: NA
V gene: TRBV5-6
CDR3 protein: CASSSTVSGANVLTF

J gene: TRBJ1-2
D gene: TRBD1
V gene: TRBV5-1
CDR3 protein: CASSPGQGNGYTF

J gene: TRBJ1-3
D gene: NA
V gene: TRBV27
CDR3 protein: CASSLPRQAPSGNTIYF

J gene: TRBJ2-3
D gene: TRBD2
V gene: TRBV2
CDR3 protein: CASKGLADTDTQYF

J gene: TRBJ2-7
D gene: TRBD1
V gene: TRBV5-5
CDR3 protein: CASSGQGSSYEQYF

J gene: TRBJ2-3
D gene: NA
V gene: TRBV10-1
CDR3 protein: CASKENFLTDTQYF

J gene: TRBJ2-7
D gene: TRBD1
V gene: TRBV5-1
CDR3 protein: CASSGGQGPTYEQYF

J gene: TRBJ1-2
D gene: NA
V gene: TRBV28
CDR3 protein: CASTKQGPYGYTF